A single sample is the source of the 14 T cell receptor beta chains below, sequenced in a study of beta chain features in type 1 diabetes. Overall study results and limits: In every one of the four CD4+ subsets, TCRB CDR3s were moderately but significantly shorter in Type 1 diabetes patients.

These receptors have no known antigen. Sequencing targeted expressed TCRB transcripts, as all isolated RNA had been reverse transcribed. TCRdb's table, derived via immunoSEQ multiplex PCR, lists solely in-frame clones and lacks some. Of about 340,000 clones listed, roughly 8.8% are singletons. The sequencing sample was made of central memory CD4+ T cells from blood. All receptors come from a man aged 30 to 45 with type 1 diabetes.

In its sample, this clone was seen a few times. The CDR3, as DNA: TGTGCCAGCAGCCCGGGACGCCTTACAGATACGCAGTATTTT. Protein product: CASSPGRLTDTQYF. The V gene is TRBV7-2, the J gene TRBJ2-3; tentatively, D is TRBD1 or TRBD2 (5 bases each). This CDR3 has 14 residues. Germline CDR1 is SGHTA and CDR2 is FQGNSA. Trimming removed 5 bases from V and 3 bases from J, with 12 bases in between.

This clone was picked up many times. J is TRBJ2-3 and V is TRBV18; D gene ambiguous. CDR1 and CDR2 from the germline V gene are KGHSH and LQKENI. Trimming removed 0 bases from V and 3 bases from J, with 7 bases in between. CDR3 length: 14 amino acids. As DNA, the CDR3 is TGTGCCAGCTCACCACCGTTCGGGACAGATACGCAGTATTTT. Amino acids: CASSPPFGTDTQYF.

The V gene is TRBV6-1, the J gene TRBJ2-7, with 8 bases aligning to TRBD2. There are 13 residues in the CDR3. V shed 7 bases, J shed 0 bases, and the junction held 2 bases outside the gene matches. Germline V gene lookup returns CDR1 MNHNS and CDR2 SASEGT. CDR3 nucleotides: TGTGCCAGCAAAGGACTAGCCTCCTACGAGCAGTACTTC. It translates to CASKGLASYEQYF.

This clone has ten or more counts. The chain employs TRBV2 and TRBJ2-7, with D possibly matching TRBD2 (5 bases). CDR3 length: 13 residues. From germline, CDR1 is SNHLY and CDR2 FYNNEI. V lost 4 bases and J lost 1, with 8 bases in between. The CDR3 loop reads CASSARDSYEQYF. CDR3 in DNA: TGTGCCAGCAGTGCGAGGGATTCCTACGAGCAGTACTTC.

This clone has just a few counts. The same CDR3 also results from other DNA sequences found in this sample. The chain is built from TRBV5-1 and TRBJ2-5; D is unresolved. V was clipped by 1 base and J by 2 bases, with 9 bases between them. CDR1 and CDR2 (germline): SGHRS, YFSETQ. This CDR3 spans 14 amino acids. Here the CDR3 DNA reads TGCGCCAGCAGCTTGAGGGCAGGTCAAGAGACCCAGTACTTC. The encoded protein is CASSLRAGQETQYF.

This chain joins TRBV7-9 and TRBJ2-7; 8 nucleotides align to TRBD2. The CDR3 consists of 15 residues. V was clipped by 2 bases and J by 3 bases; unmatched bases: 6. Germline CDR1 is SEHNR and CDR2 is FQNEAQ (reference sequence). The CDR3 DNA follows: TGTGCCAGCAGCTTACAGCTAGCGGGCAACTACGAGCAGTACTTC. Its protein product is CASSLQLAGNYEQYF.

This clone has a handful of counts. This chain links TRBV5-4 with TRBJ2-1; tentatively, D is TRBD2 (5 bases). CDR1 is SGHNT and CDR2 is YYREEE in the germline V gene (reference sequence). The CDR3 has 17 amino acids. V lost 0 bases and J lost 0, with 13 bases in between. The CDR3 DNA sequence: TGTGCCAGCAGCTTGGGGGCACCGGGGAGCTCCTACAATGAGCAGTTCTTC. Protein: CASSLGAPGSSYNEQFF.

V gene TRBV5-4 combines with J gene TRBJ2-3; unclear D gene. CDR3 size: 12 residues. Trimming took 4 bases from V and 0 from J, leaving 3 bases between them. CDR1 and CDR2 (germline): SGHNT, YYREEE (reference sequence). CDR3 DNA sequence: TGTGCCAGCAGCACCAGCACAGATACGCAGTATTTT. Translated, it gives CASSTSTDTQYF. The variable domain in full, with the rest retrieved from reference TRBV5-4 and TRBJ2-3, is ETGVTQSPTHLIKTRGQQVTLRCSSQSGHNTVSWYQQALGQGPQFIFQYYREEENGRGNFPPRFSGLQFPNYSSELNVNALELDDSALYLCASSTSTDTQYFGPGTRLTVL.

V gene TRBV28 combines with J gene TRBJ1-2; TRBD1 might be the D (6 bases). V lost 6 bases, J lost 3 bases, and 14 bases lay in between. The CDR3 totals 14 residues. Per germline, CDR1 MDHEN and CDR2 SYDVKM. The CDR3 loop is CASRAQGLDYGYTF. The CDR3 region has the DNA TGTGCCAGCAGGGCCCAGGGGCTCGACTATGGCTACACCTTC.

This clone was recorded many times. V usage is TRBV7-9 and J usage is TRBJ2-7, with 10 positions matching TRBD1. Germline trimming cut 4 bases from V and 6 bases from J; bases unmatched to any gene: 0. The CDR3 contains 12 residues. Per germline, CDR1 SEHNR and CDR2 FQNEAQ (reference sequence). Here the CDR3 reads CASSWDRGEQYF. The CDR3 nucleotides are TGTGCCAGCAGCTGGGACAGGGGCGAGCAGTACTTC.

The chain recombines TRBV5-1 with TRBJ2-7; D remains ambiguous. The CDR3 length is 12 residues. Germline V gene data show CDR1 as SGHRS and CDR2 as YFSETQ. V was trimmed by 3 bases and J by 4 bases, leaving 8 bases between them. CDR3: CASSSFAYEQYF. The CDR3 region has the DNA TGCGCCAGCAGCTCGTTTGCGTACGAGCAGTACTTC.

This clone was counted a few times. The rearrangement uses TRBV18 and TRBJ1-5, with a weak D call TRBD1 (6 bases). Germline V gives CDR1 KGHSH, CDR2 LQKENI. The CDR3 totals 16 residues. Trimming cost V 3 bases and J 3 bases, with 15 bases left between them. The CDR3 protein is CASSPIQGITNQPQHF. In DNA, the CDR3 is TGTGCCAGCTCACCTATCCAGGGGATTACCAATCAGCCCCAGCATTTT.

This clone was seen a handful of times. The CDR3 DNA sequence: TGCGCCAGCAGCCAAGTCGCAGGGCGGGGAACCACTAATGAAAAACTGTTTTTT. Its translation: CASSQVAGRGTTNEKLFF. J is TRBJ1-4 and V is TRBV4-3; weak D call: TRBD1 (5 bases). The CDR3 runs 18 residues. CDR1 and CDR2 from the germline V gene are LGHNA and YSLEER. V lost 1 base, J lost 2 bases, and 17 bases lay in between.

This clone was seen more than once but under ten times. The chain joins TRBV7-9 to TRBJ2-2; possible D gene TRBD1, 5 bases. The ends were cut back, 10 bases at V and 3 bases at J, with 21 bases in the middle. Germline V CDR1 and CDR2: SEHNR, FQNEAQ (reference sequence). The CDR3 runs 16 residues. The CDR3 DNA sequence: TGTGCCACCACAGGTCAGCAGGCCAGCTACACCGGGGAGCTGTTTTTT. The encoded protein is CATTGQQASYTGELFF. Complete variable domain (other parts from reference TRBV7-9 and TRBJ2-2): DTGVSQNPRHKITKRGQNVTFRCDPISEHNRLYWYRQTLGQGPEFLTYFQNEAQLEKSRLLSDRFSAERPKGSFSTLEIQRTEQGDSAMYLCATTGQQASYTGELFFGEGSRLTVL.